This TCR beta chain comes out of a study of blood T cell repertoires in COVID-19. Looking at the study overall: The origin of the acute and convalescent COVID-19 samples was the United States, Italy and Spain. Sources were T cells, B-cell-depleted T cells, or PBMCs; the material itself was cDNA or gDNA.

Germline V gene data show CDR1 as MGHRA and CDR2 as YSYEKL. With 2 bases removed from V and 3 bases from J, the gap between germline ends came to 19 bases. The CDR3 is made up of 17 amino acids. Authors' analysis steps: How many nucleated cells were present was estimated from reference gene primer amplification. TCRdb's table, derived via immunoSEQ multiplex PCR, lists solely in-frame clones and lacks some. V and J calls and clone size are as listed in that table; D and trimming were resolved from the DNA. The table has fewer than 60,000 clones, approximately 87% seen once. This rearrangement joins TRBV4-1 to TRBJ1-2; D is perhaps TRBD1 (6 bases). This TCR was sampled from a woman aged 55-75 years with COVID-19, enrolled during active disease. The source material was peripheral blood. The CDR3 DNA follows: TGCGCCAGCAGCCAACCTCACGGTTTTGGGGGCGACTATGGCTACACCTTC. This encodes CASSQPHGFGGDYGYTF.